The clone carrying this TCR beta chain was counted only a few times. Its antigen is currently unknown. Using a J-beta primer mix together with a sample-barcoded 5' primer, a second PCR was run for roughly 6 to 11 cycles. Each CDR3 protein gets one entry after TCRdb re-called the 5' RACE reads with MiXCR. The data hold about 290,000 distinct CDR3 sequences, with 25% to 30% observed a single time. The data belong to a study of blood T cells in healthy people across ages. Findings of the study overall: The fall in TCR beta diversity per million T cells was roughly linear with age.

CDR3 length: 14 residues. Germline V lookup: CDR1 SGHKS, CDR2 YYEKEE (reference sequence). Material: blood. This chain links TRBV5-5 with TRBJ2-7; D might be TRBD1 (5 bases). The end of the DNA is better explained by TRBJ2-5, so the J call may be wrong. The receptor comes from a woman in her seventies in good health. CDR3 nucleotide sequence: TGTGCCAGCAGCTTGAGGGGCGCGCAAGAGACCCAGTACTTC. The encoded protein is CASSLRGAQETQYF.